A single sample gave rise to the 22 T cell receptor beta chains below, sequenced in a study of CD8 T cell repertoires and HIV-1 epitope variants. Generated by immunoSEQ multiplex PCR, the TCRdb table keeps only in-frame clones and is missing some. The table includes thousands of clones, over 60% detected once. Which antigens these TCRs recognize remains unknown. The sequenced material came from cultured CD8+ T cells derived from PBMCs. The source of these receptors is a male donor with HIV.

This clone was picked up a small number of times. The rearrangement links TRBV6-1 to TRBJ2-7; D might be TRBD1 (6 bases). The V gene lost 4 bases and the J gene lost 2 bases, with 9 bases spanning the gap. Germline loops: CDR1 MNHNS, CDR2 SASEGT. The CDR3 has 13 residues. CDR3 DNA: TGTGCCAGCAGTGCAAGGGGGACCTACGAGCAGTACTTC. The encoded protein is CASSARGTYEQYF.

This chain links TRBV5-1 with TRBJ2-1; D is uncertain. Germline assignment: CDR1 SGHRS and CDR2 YFSETQ. The V end lost 0 bases, the J end lost 2 bases, and 6 bases lay between the germline ends. The CDR3 has 14 residues. CDR3 nucleotides: TGCGCCAGCAGCTTGGGAGAAACCTACAATGAGCAGTTCTTC. It specifies CASSLGETYNEQFF.

This chain connects TRBV6-1 to TRBJ1-2, with 9 positions matching TRBD1. V dropped 4 bases and J dropped 2; count of bases not matched to a gene: 8. CDR1 and CDR2 from the germline V gene are MNHNS and SASEGT. The CDR3 consists of 16 residues. The CDR3 region is CASSVEQGATNYGYTF. The CDR3 region has the DNA TGTGCCAGCAGTGTTGAACAGGGGGCAACCAACTATGGCTACACCTTC.

The table lists this clone with a count of one. The chain links TRBV15 to TRBJ1-3; maybe TRBD1 (6 bases). Trimming removed 4 bases at V and 6 bases at J, with 16 bases between. This CDR3 contains 15 residues. Per the germline V gene, CDR1 is LNHNV and CDR2 is YYDKDF (reference sequence). This chain's CDR3 is CATSTYRVVENTIYF. DNA for the CDR3: TGTGCCACCAGCACGTACAGGGTAGTAGAAAACACCATATATTTT.

The chain links TRBV18 to TRBJ2-1; 8 bases fit TRBD1. The CDR3 totals 12 residues. J was trimmed by 15 bases and V by 3 bases; bases with no gene match: 7. The germline CDR1 and CDR2 sequences are KGHSH and LQKENI. This CDR3 reads CASSPKDRGGFF. CDR3 sequence (DNA): TGTGCCAGCTCACCCAAAGACAGGGGTGGGTTCTTC.

The rearrangement uses TRBV28 and TRBJ2-7; D perhaps matches TRBD1 (5 bases). Looked up from germline, CDR1 is MDHEN and CDR2 is SYDVKM. The CDR3 spans 17 residues. Trimming took 1 base from V and 3 from J, leaving 19 bases between them. CDR3 loop: CASSLYASPTGNYEQYF. The CDR3 region has the DNA TGTGCCAGCAGTTTATATGCATCCCCCACAGGAAACTACGAGCAGTACTTC.

This clone was counted only a few times. V gene TRBV10-3 combines with J gene TRBJ2-5; the match to TRBD1 covers 11 bases. The CDR3 contains 16 residues. V dropped 3 bases and J dropped 5; count of bases not matched to a gene: 8. Germline lookup yields CDR1 ENHRY and CDR2 SYGVKD. This CDR3 reads CAISDPGQGAGETQYF. CDR3 nucleotide sequence: TGTGCCATCAGTGACCCCGGACAGGGGGCCGGGGAGACCCAGTACTTC.

The chain recombines TRBV15 with TRBJ2-7, with TRBD2 matching 10 bases. The V and J ends lost 2 bases and 2 bases, in that order; junction bases with no gene match: 0. Germline V lookup: CDR1 LNHNV, CDR2 YYDKDF (reference sequence). The CDR3 totals 14 residues. The CDR3 DNA sequence: TGTGCCACCAGCAGACTAGCGGGAGCCTACGAGCAGTACTTC. This codes for CATSRLAGAYEQYF.

The chain uses TRBV18 and TRBJ2-5, with 10 nucleotides matching TRBD1. The DNA end favors TRBJ2-7, so the J call may be wrong. This CDR3 region has 14 residues. CDR1 is KGHSH and CDR2 is LQKENI in the germline V gene. Here the CDR3 DNA reads TGTGCCAGCTCACCGGGACAGGGGCTTTACGAGCAGTACTTC. This codes for CASSPGQGLYEQYF.

The chain links TRBV21-1 to TRBJ1-5; the table gives TRBD1 as D, unverified against the DNA. TRBV21-1 constitutes a pseudogene. The CDR3 covers 15 residues. CDR3 coding DNA: TGTGCCAGCAGCAAACCGGGACAGTTCAATCAGCCCCAGCATTTT. Encoded protein: CASSKPGQFNQPQHF.

V gene TRBV15 combines with J gene TRBJ2-1; D perhaps matches TRBD2 (6 bases). The CDR3 is 14 residues long. Looked up from germline, CDR1 is LNHNV and CDR2 is YYDKDF (reference sequence). Trimming shortened V by 8 bases and J by 7 bases, and 18 bases separated the two germline ends. CDR3 residues: CATASGGVGNEQFF. CDR3 DNA sequence: TGTGCCACCGCTTCAGGAGGGGTCGGGAATGAGCAGTTCTTC. The whole variable domain, remainder taken from reference TRBV15 and TRBJ2-1, is DAMVIQNPRYQVTQFGKPVTLSCSQTLNHNVMYWYQQKSSQAPKLLFHYYDKDFNNEADTPDNFQSRRPNTSFCFLDIRSPGLGDTAMYLCATASGGVGNEQFFGPGTRLTVL.

The chain combines TRBV19 with TRBJ1-1; D is ambiguous. Germline values: CDR1 LNHDA, CDR2 SQIVND (reference sequence). The CDR3 loop spans 13 amino acids. V lost 6 bases and J lost 4, with 12 bases in between. The CDR3 sequence: CASSPGWGTEAFF. The DNA of the CDR3 is TGTGCCAGTAGCCCGGGTTGGGGCACTGAAGCTTTCTTT. The whole variable domain, remainder taken from reference TRBV19 and TRBJ1-1, is DGGITQSPKYLFRKEGQNVTLSCEQNLNHDAMYWYRQDPGQGLRLIYYSQIVNDFQKGDIAEGYSVSREKKESFPLTVTSAQKNPTAFYLCASSPGWGTEAFFGQGTRLTVV.

This rearrangement joins TRBV27 to TRBJ1-1; D is ambiguous. V gave up 5 bases and J gave up 0 bases, with 16 bases separating them. Germline CDR1 MNHEY, CDR2 SMNVEV (reference sequence). The CDR3 covers 16 residues. CDR3 nucleotides: TGTGCCAGCAGTCTCTACGGGGAGGATCTGAACACTGAAGCTTTCTTT. Translation: CASSLYGEDLNTEAFF.

This clone was detected a few times. The chain uses TRBV7-9 and TRBJ2-7; weak D call: TRBD2 (7 bases). V was trimmed by 4 bases and J by 2 bases, leaving 18 bases between them. This CDR3 has 16 amino acids. Germline assignment: CDR1 SEHNR and CDR2 FQNEAQ (reference sequence). DNA for the CDR3: TGTGCCAGCAGCTCCGGAGGGGGGGCCTTCACCTACGAGCAGTACTTC. Encoded protein: CASSSGGGAFTYEQYF. The whole variable domain, filled in from reference TRBV7-9 and TRBJ2-7, reads DTGVSQNPRHKITKRGQNVTFRCDPISEHNRLYWYRQTLGQGPEFLTYFQNEAQLEKSRLLSDRFSAERPKGSFSTLEIQRTEQGDSAMYLCASSSGGGAFTYEQYFGPGTRLTVT.

This CDR3 is CAWTTQGADYEQYF. The CDR3 DNA reads as TGTGCCTGGACTACTCAGGGGGCTGACTACGAGCAGTACTTC. V is TRBV30 and J is TRBJ2-7; TRBD1 agrees at 8 bases. The ends lost 4 bases at V and 3 bases at J; junction bases unmatched: 8. Germline CDR1 and CDR2: GTSNPN and SVGIG (reference sequence). There are 14 residues in the CDR3.

The V and J genes are TRBV9 and TRBJ2-3; 7 nucleotides match TRBD2. Per the germline V gene, CDR1 is SGDLS and CDR2 is YYNGEE. With 3 bases clipped from V and 3 bases from J, the junction kept 7 bases outside the gene matches. This CDR3 has 15 residues. Here the CDR3 DNA reads TGTGCCAGCAGCGCCGAGGGGAGGGTAACAGATACGCAGTATTTT. Protein sequence: CASSAEGRVTDTQYF.

Only a few counts were recorded for this clone. The V and J genes are TRBV4-3 and TRBJ2-5, with D unresolved. Germline CDR1 reads LGHNA; CDR2 reads YSLEER. V was trimmed by 5 bases and J by 5 bases, leaving 12 bases between them. This CDR3 has 13 amino acids. The CDR3, as DNA: TGCGCCAGCAGCTCCCTTCTCACGGAGACCCAGTACTTC. It translates to CASSSLLTETQYF.

CDR3 coding DNA: TGTGCCAGCAGCTTATCCGAAGCCGCTAGCACAGATACGCAGTATTTT. It translates to CASSLSEAASTDTQYF. The gene calls are TRBV7-6 and TRBJ2-3; D unresolved. V was clipped by 2 bases and J by 0 bases, with 12 bases between them. Germline V CDR1 and CDR2: SGHVS, FNYEAQ. The CDR3 contains 16 residues. The full variable domain, rest sourced from reference TRBV7-6 and TRBJ2-3, is GAGVSQSPRYKVTKRGQDVALRCDPISGHVSLYWYRQALGQGPEFLTYFNYEAQQDKSGLPNDRFSAERPEGSISTLTIQRTEQRDSAMYRCASSLSEAASTDTQYFGPGTRLTVL.

The gene calls are TRBV29-1 and TRBJ2-5; 9 nucleotides match TRBD2. The CDR3 runs to 14 residues. J lost 5 bases, V lost 3 bases, and 7 bases had no gene match. Germline CDR1 and CDR2: SQVTM and ANQGSEA. The CDR3 nucleotides read TGCAGCGTTGAGAGCGGGAGGACCAGGGAGACCCAGTACTTC. This codes for CSVESGRTRETQYF.

The chain couples TRBV6-8 to TRBJ2-7, with 7 bases identical to TRBD2. The length of the CDR3 is 12 residues. Losses at the gene ends were 5 bases for V and 6 bases for J; bases not matched to a gene: 4. Germline loops: CDR1 MNHGY, CDR2 SAAAGT. The CDR3 bases are TGTGCCAGCAGTGCGGGGACTATCGAGCAGTACTTC. As protein: CASSAGTIEQYF.

CDR3: CASSYIGNQPQHF. Written as DNA, the CDR3 is TGTGCCAGCAGCTATATCGGGAATCAGCCCCAGCATTTT. This chain uses TRBV28 with TRBJ1-5; D gene unclear. CDR1 is MDHEN, CDR2 SYDVKM, per germline. Trimming took off 6 bases at V and 4 bases at J, with 10 bases between the two ends. This CDR3 is 13 amino acids long.

This clone was counted once. This chain links TRBV7-8 with TRBJ1-1; possibly TRBD1 for D (5 bases). Germline CDR1 SGHVS, CDR2 FQNEAQ. V was clipped by 5 bases and J by 5 bases, with 15 bases between them. The CDR3 sequence is 14 residues long. CDR3 DNA sequence: TGTGCCAGCAGCCCAAAGGGGTCGTGGACTGAAGCTTTCTTT. Amino acids: CASSPKGSWTEAFF.